These 17 T cell receptor beta chains were all obtained from the same sample, sequenced in a study of T cell repertoires in cytomegalovirus infection. TCRdb processed the reads anew with MiXCR; each CDR3 protein has one entry. The sample includes hundreds of thousands of distinct CDR3 sequences, 15% to 20% seen only once; the top ten take under 9%. What was sequenced was PBMCs. These receptors originate from a human donor in good health (CMV status not recorded). Some clones in this sample may be carry-over from other donors' samples.

The V and J genes are TRBV2 and TRBJ2-2; unclear D gene. Per germline, CDR1 SNHLY and CDR2 FYNNEI. V gave up 7 bases and J gave up 4 bases, with 13 bases separating them. The CDR3 loop spans 14 amino acids. The CDR3 here is CASILIMGTGELFF. CDR3 sequence (DNA): TGTGCCAGCATCTTGATAATGGGCACCGGGGAGCTGTTTTTT.

V usage is TRBV23-1 and J usage is TRBJ2-7; the D gene could be TRBD1 or TRBD2 (5 bases each). TRBV23-1 is classed as an ORF, of uncertain function. Trimming took off 5 bases at V and 4 bases at J, with 12 bases between the two ends. This CDR3 contains 13 residues. The DNA of the CDR3 is TGCGCCAGCAGTACCGGGACGGATTACGAGCAGTACTTC. This sequence encodes CASSTGTDYEQYF.

The chain has TRBV4-2 and TRBJ1-6; D gene uncertain. This CDR3 is built from 13 residues. V shed 4 bases and J shed 7 bases, with 8 bases lying between them. Germline CDR1 and CDR2: LGHNA and YNFKEQ. CDR3 amino acids: CASSPRVNSPLHF. Here the CDR3 DNA reads TGTGCCAGCAGCCCGCGGGTGAATTCACCCCTCCACTTT.

This clonotype showed up just a few times. The chain joins TRBV11-2 to TRBJ2-7; D may be TRBD1 (7 bases). CDR3 length equals 14 residues. Germline CDR1 SGHAT, CDR2 FQNNGV. Trimming stripped 5 bases from V and 7 bases from J, with 18 bases between. Written as DNA, the CDR3 is TGTGCCAGCAGCCTGACAGGGAGGCCGAAAGAGCAGTACTTC. Residues: CASSLTGRPKEQYF.

This clonotype was seen at least ten times. The rearrangement uses TRBV12-5 and TRBJ2-1; 8 nucleotides line up with TRBD2. Per germline, CDR1 LGHNT and CDR2 FRNRAP. V lost 5 bases to trimming and J lost 6 bases; unmatched junction nucleotides: 3. This CDR3 is built from 13 residues. CDR3 sequence reads: CASGDSGGNEQFF. The CDR3, as DNA: TGTGCTAGTGGTGACAGCGGGGGCAATGAGCAGTTCTTC. Full variable domain (remainder filled in from reference TRBV12-5 and TRBJ2-1): DARVTQTPRHKVTEMGQEVTMRCQPILGHNTVFWYRQTMMQGLELLAYFRNRAPLDDSGMPKDRFSAEMPDATLATLKIQPSEPRDSAVYFCASGDSGGNEQFFGPGTRLTVL.

This clonotype has only a few counts. The chain links TRBV12-3 or TRBV12-4 to TRBJ2-1, with unresolved D. This CDR3 has 13 amino acids. Trimming removed 6 bases at V and 4 bases at J, with 10 bases between. CDR3 region: CASRLGLYNEQFF. CDR3 sequence (DNA): TGTGCCAGCAGGCTCGGGCTTTACAATGAGCAGTTCTTC.

This clonotype was seen repeatedly, ten times or more. The chain has TRBV7-6 and TRBJ2-1, with D perhaps TRBD2 (6 bases). The germline V gene has CDR1 SGHVS and CDR2 FNYEAQ. This CDR3 region has 12 residues. Trimming removed 8 bases from V and 8 bases from J, with 13 bases in between. The CDR3 reads CASAVSGDEQFF. As DNA, the CDR3 is TGTGCCAGCGCCGTCTCGGGGGATGAGCAGTTCTTC.

CDR3 nucleotide sequence: TGTGCCAGCAGCTCCCTTGCAGGGAAGCATGGCTACACCTTC. This translates into CASSSLAGKHGYTF. V usage is TRBV7-9 and J usage is TRBJ1-2; D perhaps matches TRBD1 (5 bases). The CDR3 has 14 amino acids. The V end lost 4 bases, the J end lost 6 bases, and 15 bases lay between the germline ends. Per the germline V gene, CDR1 is SEHNR and CDR2 is FQNEAQ (reference sequence).

V is TRBV2 and J is TRBJ1-6; maybe TRBD1 (5 bases). This CDR3 has 15 amino acids. V was shortened by 7 bases and J by 8 bases, with 18 bases between the two germline ends. Germline values: CDR1 SNHLY, CDR2 FYNNEI. CDR3 in DNA: TGTGCCAGCACCGCTGCCACAGGCCCACATTCACCCCTCCACTTT. Translating gives CASTAATGPHSPLHF.

The chain links TRBV5-4 to TRBJ2-7, with TRBD2 matching over 7 bases. Per the germline V gene, CDR1 is SGHNT and CDR2 is YYREEE (reference sequence). The V and J ends lost 0 bases and 3 bases, in that order; junction bases with no gene match: 6. The length of the CDR3 is 15 residues. The CDR3 protein is CASSLGLAANYEQYF. Written as DNA, the CDR3 is TGTGCCAGCAGCTTGGGTCTAGCGGCAAACTACGAGCAGTACTTC.

There are many counts of this clonotype. CDR3 amino acids: CASSTTTAADTQYF. For the CDR3, the DNA is TGTGCCAGCAGCACGACTACGGCCGCAGATACGCAGTATTTT. V is TRBV7-2 and J is TRBJ2-3, with D perhaps matching TRBD2 (5 bases). CDR3 length: 14 amino acids. Germline CDR1 is SGHTA and CDR2 is FQGNSA. The V end was cut by 5 bases, the J end by 4 bases, with 13 bases between. Full variable domain (missing parts from reference TRBV7-2 and TRBJ2-3): GAGVSQSPSNKVTEKGKDVELRCDPISGHTALYWYRQSLGQGLEFLIYFQGNSAPDKSGLPSDRFSAERTGGSVSTLTIQRTQQEDSAVYLCASSTTTAADTQYFGPGTRLTVL.

There are a few counts of this clonotype. This rearrangement joins TRBV20-1 to TRBJ2-1; 10 nucleotides agree with TRBD1. The CDR3 has 14 residues. With V trimmed by 6 bases and J by 6 bases, 8 bases remained unmatched. Germline-derived CDR1 and CDR2 are DFQATT and SNEGSKA (reference sequence). The CDR3 DNA sequence: TGCAGTGCCCCGGGGGACAGGGGAAGCAATGAGCAGTTCTTC. Encoded protein: CSAPGDRGSNEQFF.

The chain employs TRBV14 and TRBJ1-2; D gene ambiguous. This CDR3 is 14 amino acids long. Germline V gives CDR1 SGHDN, CDR2 FVKESK. V was cut by 0 bases and J by 4 bases, with 9 bases left in between. The CDR3 DNA reads TGTGCCAGCAGCCAAGATCGGCAGGCCTATGGCTACACCTTC. It specifies CASSQDRQAYGYTF.

The chain joins TRBV10-3 to TRBJ2-7, with 11 bases lining up with TRBD1. Germline V lookup: CDR1 ENHRY, CDR2 SYGVKD. This CDR3 comprises 15 residues. J gave up 3 bases and V 3 bases, and 4 bases lay outside the gene matches. DNA of the CDR3: TGTGCCATCAGTGAAGGACAGGGGGCACTCTACGAGCAGTACTTC. This translates into CAISEGQGALYEQYF.

The chain uses TRBV7-2 and TRBJ2-1; 11 bases fit TRBD2. This CDR3 spans 15 amino acids. The germline CDR1 and CDR2 sequences are SGHTA and FQGNSA. V lost 2 bases and J lost 8; bases outside the gene matches: 5. The CDR3 nucleotides are TGTGCCAGCAGCTTAAGTAGCGGGAGGGGTCATGAGCAGTTCTTC. It yields the protein CASSLSSGRGHEQFF.

The chain links TRBV20-1 to TRBJ2-3; D not resolved. This CDR3 is 16 amino acids long. Per germline, CDR1 DFQATT and CDR2 SNEGSKA (reference sequence). V gave up 4 bases and J gave up 0 bases, with 17 bases separating them. The chain's CDR3 is CSATPRVETSTDTQYF. CDR3 coding DNA: TGCAGTGCTACCCCCCGAGTTGAGACTAGCACAGATACGCAGTATTTT.

The sample holds many counts of this clonotype. This chain links TRBV7-2 with TRBJ2-2, with D perhaps matching TRBD2 (6 bases). V gave up 7 bases and J gave up 4 bases, with 16 bases separating them. This CDR3 spans 15 amino acids. The germline V gene encodes CDR1 SGHTA and CDR2 FQGNSA. CDR3 DNA: TGTGCCAGCACCCCTGGGGGGAGAGTCACCGGGGAGCTGTTTTTT. The encoded protein is CASTPGGRVTGELFF.